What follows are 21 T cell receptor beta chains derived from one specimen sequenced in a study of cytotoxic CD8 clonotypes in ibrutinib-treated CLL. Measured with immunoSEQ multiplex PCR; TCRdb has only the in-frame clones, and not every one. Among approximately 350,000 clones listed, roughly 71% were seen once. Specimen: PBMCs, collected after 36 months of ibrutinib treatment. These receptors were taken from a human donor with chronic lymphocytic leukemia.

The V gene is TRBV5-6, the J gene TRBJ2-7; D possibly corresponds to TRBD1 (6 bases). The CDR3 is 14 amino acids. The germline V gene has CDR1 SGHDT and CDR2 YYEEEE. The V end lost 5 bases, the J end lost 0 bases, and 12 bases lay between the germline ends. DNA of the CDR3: TGTGCCAGCAGACAAGAAGGGGGCTCCTACGAGCAGTACTTC. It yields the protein CASRQEGGSYEQYF.

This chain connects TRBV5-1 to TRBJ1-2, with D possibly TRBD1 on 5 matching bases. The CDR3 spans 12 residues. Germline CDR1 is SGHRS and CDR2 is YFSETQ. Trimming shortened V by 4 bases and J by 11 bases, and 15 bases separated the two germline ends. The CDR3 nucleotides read TGCGCCAGCAGCGGTTCGACAGAGGGGTACACCTTC. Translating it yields CASSGSTEGYTF. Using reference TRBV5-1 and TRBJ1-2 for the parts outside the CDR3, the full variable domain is KAGVTQTPRYLIKTRGQQVTLSCSPISGHRSVSWYQQTPGQGLQFLFEYFSETQRNKGNFPGRFSGRQFSNSRSEMNVSTLELGDSALYLCASSGSTEGYTFGSGTRLTVV.

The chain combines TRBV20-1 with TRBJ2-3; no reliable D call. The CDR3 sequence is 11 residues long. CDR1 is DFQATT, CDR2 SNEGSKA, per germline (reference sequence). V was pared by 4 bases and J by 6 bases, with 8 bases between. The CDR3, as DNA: TGCAGTGCTACACGCAGGGATACGCAGTATTTT. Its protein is CSATRRDTQYF.

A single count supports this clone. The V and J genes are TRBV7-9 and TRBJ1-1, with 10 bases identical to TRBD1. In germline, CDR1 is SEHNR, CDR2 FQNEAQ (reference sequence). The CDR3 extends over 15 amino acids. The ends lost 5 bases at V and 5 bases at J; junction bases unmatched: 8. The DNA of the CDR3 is TGTGCCAGCAGCGGCCGGGACAGGGGCGGGACTGAAGCTTTCTTT. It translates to CASSGRDRGGTEAFF. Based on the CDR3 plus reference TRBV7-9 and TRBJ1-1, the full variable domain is DTGVSQNPRHKITKRGQNVTFRCDPISEHNRLYWYRQTLGQGPEFLTYFQNEAQLEKSRLLSDRFSAERPKGSFSTLEIQRTEQGDSAMYLCASSGRDRGGTEAFFGQGTRLTVV.

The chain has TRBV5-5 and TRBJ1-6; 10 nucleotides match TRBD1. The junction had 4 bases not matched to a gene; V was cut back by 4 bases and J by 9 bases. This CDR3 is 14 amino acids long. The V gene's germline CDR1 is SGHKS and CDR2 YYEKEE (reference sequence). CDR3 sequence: CASSLWDRGSPLHF. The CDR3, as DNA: TGTGCCAGCAGCCTCTGGGACAGGGGTTCACCCCTCCACTTT.

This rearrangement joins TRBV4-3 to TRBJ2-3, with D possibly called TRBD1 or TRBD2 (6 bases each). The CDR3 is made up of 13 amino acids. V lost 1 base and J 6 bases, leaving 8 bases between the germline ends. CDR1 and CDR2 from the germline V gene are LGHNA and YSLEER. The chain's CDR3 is CASSQGRGDTQYF. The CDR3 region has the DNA TGCGCCAGCAGCCAAGGGAGGGGGGATACGCAGTATTTT.

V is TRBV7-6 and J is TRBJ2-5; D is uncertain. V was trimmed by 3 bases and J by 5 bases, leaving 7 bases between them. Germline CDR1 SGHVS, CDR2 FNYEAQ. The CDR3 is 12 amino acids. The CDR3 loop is CASSFNRETQYF. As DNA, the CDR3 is TGTGCCAGCAGCTTCAATAGGGAGACCCAGTACTTC. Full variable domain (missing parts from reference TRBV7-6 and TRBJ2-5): GAGVSQSPRYKVTKRGQDVALRCDPISGHVSLYWYRQALGQGPEFLTYFNYEAQQDKSGLPNDRFSAERPEGSISTLTIQRTEQRDSAMYRCASSFNRETQYFGPGTRLLVL.

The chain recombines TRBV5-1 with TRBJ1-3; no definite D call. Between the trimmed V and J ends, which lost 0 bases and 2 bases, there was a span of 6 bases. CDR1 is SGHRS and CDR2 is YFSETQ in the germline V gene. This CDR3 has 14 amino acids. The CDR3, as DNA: TGCGCCAGCAGCTTGGTAGGCACTGGAAACACCATATATTTT. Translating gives CASSLVGTGNTIYF. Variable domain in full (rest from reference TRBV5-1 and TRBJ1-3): KAGVTQTPRYLIKTRGQQVTLSCSPISGHRSVSWYQQTPGQGLQFLFEYFSETQRNKGNFPGRFSGRQFSNSRSEMNVSTLELGDSALYLCASSLVGTGNTIYFGEGSWLTVV.

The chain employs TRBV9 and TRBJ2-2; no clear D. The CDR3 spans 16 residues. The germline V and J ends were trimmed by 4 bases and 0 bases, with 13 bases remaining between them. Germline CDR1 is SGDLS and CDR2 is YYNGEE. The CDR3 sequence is CASSPDDLPNTGELFF. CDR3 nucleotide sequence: TGTGCCAGCAGCCCTGACGACTTGCCGAACACCGGGGAGCTGTTTTTT.

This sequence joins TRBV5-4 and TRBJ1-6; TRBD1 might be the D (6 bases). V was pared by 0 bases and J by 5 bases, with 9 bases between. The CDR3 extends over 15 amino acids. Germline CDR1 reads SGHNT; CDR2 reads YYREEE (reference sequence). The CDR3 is CASSLVSGDNSPLHF. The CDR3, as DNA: TGTGCCAGCAGCTTGGTGTCAGGGGATAATTCACCCCTCCACTTT.

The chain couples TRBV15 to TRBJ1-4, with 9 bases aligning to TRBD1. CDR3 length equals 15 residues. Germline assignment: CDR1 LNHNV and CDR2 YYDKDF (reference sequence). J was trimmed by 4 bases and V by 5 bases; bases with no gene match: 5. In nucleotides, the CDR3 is TGTGCCACCAGCCGAAGGGACAGGGATAATGAAAAACTGTTTTTT. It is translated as CATSRRDRDNEKLFF.

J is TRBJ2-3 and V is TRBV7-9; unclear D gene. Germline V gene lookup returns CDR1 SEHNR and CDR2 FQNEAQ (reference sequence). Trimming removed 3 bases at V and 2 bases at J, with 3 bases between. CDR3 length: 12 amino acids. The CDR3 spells CASSLYTDTQYF. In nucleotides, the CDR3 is TGTGCCAGCAGCTTGTACACAGATACGCAGTATTTT.

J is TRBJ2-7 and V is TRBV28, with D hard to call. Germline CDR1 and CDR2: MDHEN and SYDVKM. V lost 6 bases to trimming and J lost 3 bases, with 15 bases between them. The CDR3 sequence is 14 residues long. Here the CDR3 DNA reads TGTGCCAGCAGCAAGACCTCAAGGGACTACGAGCAGTACTTC. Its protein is CASSKTSRDYEQYF. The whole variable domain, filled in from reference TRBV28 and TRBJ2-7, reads DVKVTQSSRYLVKRTGEKVFLECVQDMDHENMFWYRQDPGLGLRLIYFSYDVKMKEKGDIPEGYSVSREKKERFSLILESASTNQTSMYLCASSKTSRDYEQYFGPGTRLTVT.

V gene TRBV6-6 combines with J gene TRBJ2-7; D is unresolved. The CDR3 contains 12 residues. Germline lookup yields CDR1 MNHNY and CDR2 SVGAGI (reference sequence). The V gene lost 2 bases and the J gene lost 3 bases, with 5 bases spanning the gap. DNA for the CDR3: TGTGCCAGCAGTTACACATACTACGAGCAGTACTTC. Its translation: CASSYTYYEQYF.

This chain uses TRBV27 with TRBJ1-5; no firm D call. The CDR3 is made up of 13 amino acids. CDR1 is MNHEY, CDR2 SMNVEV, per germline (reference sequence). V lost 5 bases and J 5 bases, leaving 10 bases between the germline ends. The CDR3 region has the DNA TGTGCCAGCAGTAGGCGGGGAGATCAGCCCCAGCATTTT. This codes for CASSRRGDQPQHF.

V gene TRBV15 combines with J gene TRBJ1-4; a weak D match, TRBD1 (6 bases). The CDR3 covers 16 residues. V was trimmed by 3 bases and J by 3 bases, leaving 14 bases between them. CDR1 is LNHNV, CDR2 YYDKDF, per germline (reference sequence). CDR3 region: CATSSPNRDSNEKLFF. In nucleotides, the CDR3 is TGTGCCACCAGCAGTCCAAACAGGGACTCTAATGAAAAACTGTTTTTT.

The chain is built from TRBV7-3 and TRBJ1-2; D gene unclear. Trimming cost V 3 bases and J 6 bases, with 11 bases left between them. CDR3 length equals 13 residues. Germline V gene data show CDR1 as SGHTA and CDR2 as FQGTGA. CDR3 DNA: TGTGCCAGCAGCTTGCGGAAGGGAGATGGCTACACCTTC. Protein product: CASSLRKGDGYTF.

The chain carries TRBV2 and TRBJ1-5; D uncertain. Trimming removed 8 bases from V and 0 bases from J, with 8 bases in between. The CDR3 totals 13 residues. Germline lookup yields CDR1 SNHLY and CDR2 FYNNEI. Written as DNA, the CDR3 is TGTGCCAGCCACCGGAATAGCAATCAGCCCCAGCATTTT. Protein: CASHRNSNQPQHF.

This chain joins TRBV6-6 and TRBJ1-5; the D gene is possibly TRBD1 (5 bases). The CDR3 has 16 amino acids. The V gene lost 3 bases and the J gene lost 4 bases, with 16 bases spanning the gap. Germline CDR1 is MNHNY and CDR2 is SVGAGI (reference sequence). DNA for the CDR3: TGTGCCAGCAGTTATACGGGGAGGGGTGCTAATCAGCCCCAGCATTTT. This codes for CASSYTGRGANQPQHF.

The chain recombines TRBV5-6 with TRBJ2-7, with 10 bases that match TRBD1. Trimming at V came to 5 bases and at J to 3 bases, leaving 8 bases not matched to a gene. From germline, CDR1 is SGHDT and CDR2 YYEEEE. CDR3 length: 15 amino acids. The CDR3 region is CASSPGGTGDYEQYF. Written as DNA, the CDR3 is TGTGCCAGCAGTCCGGGGGGGACAGGGGACTACGAGCAGTACTTC.

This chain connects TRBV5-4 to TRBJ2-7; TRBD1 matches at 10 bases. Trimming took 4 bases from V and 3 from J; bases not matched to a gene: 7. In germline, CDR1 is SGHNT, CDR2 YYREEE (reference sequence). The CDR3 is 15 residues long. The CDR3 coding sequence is TGTGCCAGCAGCCAAACCGGGACAGGGGACTACGAGCAGTACTTC. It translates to CASSQTGTGDYEQYF. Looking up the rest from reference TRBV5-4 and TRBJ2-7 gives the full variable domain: ETGVTQSPTHLIKTRGQQVTLRCSSQSGHNTVSWYQQALGQGPQFIFQYYREEENGRGNFPPRFSGLQFPNYSSELNVNALELDDSALYLCASSQTGTGDYEQYFGPGTRLTVT.